This record concerns one TCR beta chain sequence. The antigen is unknown. Produced via immunoSEQ multiplex PCR; TCRdb's table is partial and in-frame only. The table has about 180,000 clones, roughly 87% seen once. The data stem from a study of T cell responses to AZD1222 COVID-19 vaccine. Study-level findings and limits: White British people made up most donors, females outnumbered males, and clonal diversity was possibly underestimated. The peak T cell response came first, and repertoires were sampled only after it.

Germline CDR1 reads MNHEY; CDR2 reads SMNVEV (reference sequence). Trimming removed 5 bases from V and 5 bases from J; junction bases left unmatched: 9. The CDR3 length is 16 residues. This receptor was obtained from an adult in good health. The rearrangement joins TRBV27 to TRBJ1-2; 12 bases are a match to TRBD1. The source was peripheral blood, collected on day 0 of AZD1222 vaccination. CDR3 nucleotide sequence: TGTGCCAGCAGTCCGGGGGACAGGGGGCGGAGGTATGGCTACACCTTC. Encoded protein: CASSPGDRGRRYGYTF.